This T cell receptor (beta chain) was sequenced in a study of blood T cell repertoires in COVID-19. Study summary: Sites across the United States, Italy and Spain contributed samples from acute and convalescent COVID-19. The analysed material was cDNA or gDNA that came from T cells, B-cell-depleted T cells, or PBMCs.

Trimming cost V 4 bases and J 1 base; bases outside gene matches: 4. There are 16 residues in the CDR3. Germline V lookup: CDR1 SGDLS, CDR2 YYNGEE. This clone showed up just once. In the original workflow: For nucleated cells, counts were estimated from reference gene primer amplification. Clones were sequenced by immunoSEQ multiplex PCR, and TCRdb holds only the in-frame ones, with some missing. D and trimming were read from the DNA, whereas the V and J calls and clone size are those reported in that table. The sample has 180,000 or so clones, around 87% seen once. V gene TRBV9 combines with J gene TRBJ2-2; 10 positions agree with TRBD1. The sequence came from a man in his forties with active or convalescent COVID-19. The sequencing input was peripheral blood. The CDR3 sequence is CASSMRTGGNTGELFF. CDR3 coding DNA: TGTGCCAGCAGCATGAGGACAGGGGGGAACACCGGGGAGCTGTTTTTT.